These T cell receptor beta chains were read from a single sample in a study of CD8+ T cells in alopecia areata. Method: immunoSEQ multiplex PCR; TCRdb's copy keeps in-frame clones and lacks some. The repertoire includes around 290,000 clones, roughly 64% of them detected once, and approximately 1.7% sits in the top ten. Here the sequenced sample was CD4+ T cells sorted from blood, taken at week 24, from a patient treated with tofacitinib. These receptors were taken from a human donor with alopecia areata. Each CDR3 is given with its conserved first and last residue. Each record gives: CDR3 length, V gene, J gene, clone size, D gene, CDR3 protein, CDR3 DNA. A D gene is named only where the DNA matches it firmly. Size tells how often a clone was seen (once, few, many) or the class of an expanded clone, and some rows leave it out.

length: 12; V: TRBV4-1; J: TRBJ2-3; size: NA; D: NA; CDR3: CASSQPTDTQYF; DNA: TGCGCCAGCAGCCAACCAACAGATACGCAGTATTTT
length: 13; V: TRBV25-1; J: TRBJ2-7; size: NA; D: NA; CDR3: CASRSRELSEQYF; DNA: TGTGCCAGCAGATCCAGGGAACTTTCCGAGCAGTACTTC
length: 13; V: TRBV29-1; J: TRBJ1-1; size: once; D: NA; CDR3: CSVRYRVDTEAFF; DNA: TGCAGCGTTAGGTATAGGGTCGACACTGAAGCTTTCTTT
length: 14; V: TRBV27; J: TRBJ1-2; size: NA; D: NA; CDR3: CASSFRGVGYGYTF; DNA: TGTGCCAGCAGTTTCCGCGGGGTTGGCTATGGCTACACCTTC
length: 15; V: TRBV11-3; J: TRBJ2-5; size: few; D: NA; CDR3: CASSQGGGYAKTQYF; DNA: TGTGCCAGCAGCCAGGGAGGCGGCTACGCGAAGACCCAGTACTTC
length: 18; V: TRBV4-2; J: TRBJ2-2; size: NA; D: NA; CDR3: CASSRVLLVSGNTGELFF; DNA: TGTGCCAGCAGCCGAGTTTTGTTGGTTAGCGGCAACACCGGGGAGCTGTTTTTT
length: 15; V: TRBV5-1; J: TRBJ1-6; size: NA; D: TRBD1; CDR3: CASSPRTGDYSPLHF; DNA: TGCGCCAGCAGCCCCCGGACAGGGGATTATTCACCCCTCCACTTT
length: 13; V: TRBV30; J: TRBJ2-7; size: NA; D: NA; CDR3: CAWEVAQSYEQYF; DNA: TGTGCCTGGGAGGTAGCGCAGAGCTACGAGCAGTACTTC
length: 14; V: TRBV7-2; J: TRBJ2-7; size: NA; D: NA; CDR3: CASTPDRSYYEQYF; DNA: TGTGCCAGCACCCCCGACAGGTCGTACTACGAGCAGTACTTC
length: 14; V: TRBV2; J: TRBJ2-5; size: few; D: NA; CDR3: CASRGTTLQETQYF; DNA: TGTGCCAGCAGGGGGACAACCCTCCAAGAGACCCAGTACTTC
length: 15; V: TRBV2; J: TRBJ1-4; size: NA; D: NA; CDR3: CASSPRTDPNEKLFF; DNA: TGTGCCAGCAGCCCCCGTACGGACCCAAATGAAAAACTGTTTTTT
length: 13; V: TRBV30; J: TRBJ1-4; size: NA; D: NA; CDR3: CAGRGSTNEKLFF; DNA: TGTGCCGGAAGGGGGTCAACTAATGAAAAACTGTTTTTT
length: 16; V: TRBV7-2; J: TRBJ2-3; size: NA; D: NA; CDR3: CASSLLGLVGTDTQYF; DNA: TGTGCCAGCAGCTTACTAGGACTGGTGGGGACAGATACGCAGTATTTT
length: 14; V: TRBV2; J: TRBJ1-5; size: NA; D: NA; CDR3: CASRIQGLGQPQHF; DNA: TGTGCCAGCAGGATACAGGGACTCGGTCAGCCCCAGCATTTT
length: 16; V: TRBV7-2; J: TRBJ2-2; size: NA; D: NA; CDR3: CASSTAGTQVSGELFF; DNA: TGTGCCAGCAGCACGGCCGGGACTCAGGTCTCCGGGGAGCTGTTTTTT
length: 15; V: TRBV28; J: TRBJ2-3; size: NA; D: NA; CDR3: CASSRSTAAPSTQYF; DNA: TGTGCCAGCAGTCGTTCGACAGCGGCCCCGAGTACGCAGTATTTT
length: 14; V: TRBV7-2; J: TRBJ1-4; size: once; D: NA; CDR3: CASSLEAAGEKLFF; DNA: TGTGCCAGCAGCTTAGAAGCGGCTGGGGAAAAACTGTTTTTT
length: 12; V: TRBV6-5; J: TRBJ1-4; size: NA; D: NA; CDR3: CASSFQAGKLFF; DNA: TGTGCCAGCAGTTTTCAGGCGGGAAAACTGTTTTTT
length: 13; V: TRBV29-1; J: TRBJ1-2; size: NA; D: TRBD1; CDR3: CSASGQGNYGYTF; DNA: TGCAGCGCCTCGGGACAGGGTAACTATGGCTACACCTTC
length: 14; V: TRBV4-2; J: TRBJ1-1; size: NA; D: NA; CDR3: CASSQDGPNTEAFF; DNA: TGTGCCAGCAGCCAAGACGGGCCGAACACTGAAGCTTTCTTT
length: 14; V: TRBV15; J: TRBJ2-1; size: few; D: TRBD1; CDR3: CATTTGALYNEQFF; DNA: TGTGCCACCACGACAGGGGCCCTGTACAATGAGCAGTTCTTC
length: 12; V: TRBV29-1; J: TRBJ2-1; size: few; D: TRBD1; CDR3: CSTWGQGNEQFF; DNA: TGCAGCACCTGGGGACAGGGCAATGAGCAGTTCTTC
length: 14; V: TRBV29-1; J: TRBJ1-1; size: NA; D: NA; CDR3: CSVEAAHKYTEAFF; DNA: TGCAGCGTTGAAGCCGCGCACAAGTACACTGAAGCTTTCTTT
length: 13; V: TRBV7-2; J: TRBJ2-2; size: NA; D: NA; CDR3: CASSLVITGELFF; DNA: TGTGCCAGCAGCTTAGTGATCACCGGGGAGCTGTTTTTT
length: 16; V: TRBV9; J: TRBJ2-3; size: NA; D: TRBD2; CDR3: CASSVVQAGNLDTQYF; DNA: TGTGCCAGCAGCGTAGTGCAAGCGGGGAATCTAGATACGCAGTATTTT
length: 15; V: TRBV15; J: TRBJ2-1; size: NA; D: NA; CDR3: CATSRTGSSYNEQFF; DNA: TGTGCCACCAGCAGAACAGGGAGCTCCTACAATGAGCAGTTCTTC
length: 14; V: TRBV7-9; J: TRBJ2-7; size: NA; D: TRBD2; CDR3: CASSFSLSGGEQYF; DNA: TGTGCCAGCAGCTTTTCCTTGAGCGGGGGCGAGCAGTACTTC
length: 14; V: TRBV5-1; J: TRBJ2-7; size: NA; D: NA; CDR3: CASSLTGPGYEQYF; DNA: TGCGCCAGCAGCTTGACAGGGCCGGGCTACGAGCAGTACTTC
length: 12; V: TRBV7-2; J: TRBJ1-5; size: few; D: NA; CDR3: CASSPPGQPQHF; DNA: TGTGCCAGCAGCCCGCCCGGTCAGCCCCAGCATTTT
length: 14; V: TRBV7-9; J: TRBJ2-5; size: few; D: NA; CDR3: CASSLGLGFETQYF; DNA: TGTGCCAGCAGCTTGGGACTGGGTTTCGAGACCCAGTACTTC
length: 20; V: TRBV5-1; J: TRBJ2-2; size: NA; D: TRBD2; CDR3: CASSFVPKAGGPSNTGELFF; DNA: TGCGCCAGCAGCTTTGTCCCAAAAGCGGGGGGCCCATCGAACACCGGGGAGCTGTTTTTT
length: 16; V: TRBV25-1; J: TRBJ2-5; size: NA; D: TRBD1; CDR3: CASSPFQEDRGETQYF; DNA: TGTGCCAGCAGCCCGTTTCAGGAGGACAGGGGAGAAACCCAGTACTTC
length: 15; V: TRBV6-1; J: TRBJ1-5; size: NA; D: TRBD1; CDR3: CASSEWGTGGQPQHF; DNA: TGTGCCAGCAGTGAATGGGGGACAGGGGGTCAGCCCCAGCATTTT